These 21 T cell receptor beta chains came from one sample sequenced in a study of shared clonotypes between healthy human individuals. Measured with immunoSEQ multiplex PCR; TCRdb has only the in-frame clones, and not every one. The data hold millions of clones, with 85% to 95% observed a single time. The sequenced sample was naive CD4+ T cells sorted from blood. The subset here: CD45RA+ positively selected. These receptors all stem from a man aged 18 to 30 in good health.

The chain recombines TRBV5-8 with TRBJ2-5, with D perhaps matching TRBD1 (5 bases). The CDR3 loop spans 12 amino acids. Trimming pared 1 base from V and 7 bases from J, leaving 8 bases between. Germline values: CDR1 SGHTS, CDR2 YDEGEE. The CDR3 coding sequence is TGTGCCAGCAGCTTGTCTAGGGGGACCCAGTACTTC. Its protein product is CASSLSRGTQYF. The complete variable domain, with remaining parts taken from reference TRBV5-8 and TRBJ2-5, reads EAGVTQSPTHLIKTRGQQATLRCSPISGHTSVYWYQQALGLGLQFLLWYDEGEERNRGNFPPRFSGRQFPNYSSELNVNALELEDSALYLCASSLSRGTQYFGPGTRLLVL.

The V and J genes are TRBV6-5 and TRBJ2-7; 10 nucleotides match TRBD1. Unmatched junction bases numbered 11, after V lost 6 bases and J lost 6 bases. CDR3 length equals 15 residues. Per germline, CDR1 MNHEY and CDR2 SVGAGI. The CDR3 nucleotides are TGTGCCAGCAGGGATCTGACAGGGGGCCGCGCCGAGCAGTACTTC. Its protein is CASRDLTGGRAEQYF.

The chain combines TRBV6-6 with TRBJ1-2; 7 bases fit TRBD1. Germline V gene lookup returns CDR1 MNHNY and CDR2 SVGAGI (reference sequence). Unmatched junction bases numbered 9, after V lost 6 bases and J lost 5 bases. The CDR3 covers 14 residues. The CDR3 is CASSPEGALYGYTF. The CDR3 DNA is TGTGCCAGCAGCCCCGAGGGGGCCCTTTATGGCTACACCTTC.

The chain couples TRBV5-1 to TRBJ1-5, with D tentatively TRBD1 (6 bases). The CDR3 spans 15 residues. Trimming stripped 0 bases from V and 7 bases from J, with 14 bases between. CDR1 and CDR2 from the germline V gene are SGHRS and YFSETQ. The CDR3 DNA is TGCGCCAGCAGCTTGGAATCAGGGACACGGCAGCCCCAGCATTTT. Translated: CASSLESGTRQPQHF.

V is TRBV7-8 and J is TRBJ1-5; D is undetermined. Trimming shortened V by 1 base and J by 4 bases, and 5 bases separated the two germline ends. Germline assignment: CDR1 SGHVS and CDR2 FQNEAQ. The CDR3 is made up of 13 amino acids. CDR3 amino acids: CASSLVLNQPQHF. CDR3 DNA sequence: TGTGCCAGCAGCTTAGTTCTGAATCAGCCCCAGCATTTT.

CDR3 DNA sequence: TGTGCCAGCAGCTTAGCCCTGGAGGGGGGCCTCCAAGAGACCCAGTACTTC. This gives the protein CASSLALEGGLQETQYF. The chain uses TRBV11-1 and TRBJ2-5; D tentatively reads TRBD1 or TRBD2 (6 bases each). The CDR3 loop spans 17 amino acids. Germline values: CDR1 SGHAT, CDR2 FQDESV (reference sequence). Trimming shortened V by 0 bases and J by 1 base, and 15 bases separated the two germline ends. Combining the CDR3 with reference TRBV11-1 and TRBJ2-5 gives the whole variable domain EAEVAQSPRYKITEKSQAVAFWCDPISGHATLYWYRQILGQGPELLVQFQDESVVDDSQLPKDRFSAERLKGVDSTLKIQPAELGDSAMYLCASSLALEGGLQETQYFGPGTRLLVL.

This chain's CDR3 is CASRGLAETGELFF. CDR3 bases: TGCGCCAGCAGGGGACTAGCTGAAACCGGGGAGCTGTTTTTT. The rearrangement links TRBV5-1 to TRBJ2-2; 9 nucleotides agree with TRBD2. Germline CDR1 SGHRS, CDR2 YFSETQ. After removal of 5 bases from V and 5 bases from J, the junction contained 4 bases not matched to a gene. The CDR3 runs 14 residues.

This sequence joins TRBV5-1 and TRBJ2-1; D remains unclear. Germline V gene sequence: CDR1 SGHRS, CDR2 YFSETQ. The CDR3 runs to 13 residues. Trimming shortened V by 4 bases and J by 3 bases, and 8 bases separated the two germline ends. CDR3 DNA sequence: TGCGCCAGCAGCCCCCCTGGCTACAATGAGCAGTTCTTC. As protein: CASSPPGYNEQFF. Full variable domain (rest looked up from reference TRBV5-1 and TRBJ2-1): KAGVTQTPRYLIKTRGQQVTLSCSPISGHRSVSWYQQTPGQGLQFLFEYFSETQRNKGNFPGRFSGRQFSNSRSEMNVSTLELGDSALYLCASSPPGYNEQFFGPGTRLTVL.

This clone was seen only once. This chain connects TRBV6-6 to TRBJ2-5; D possibly corresponds to TRBD1 (5 bases). V lost 1 base, J lost 3 bases, and 15 bases lay in between. The CDR3 runs to 16 residues. Germline-derived CDR1 and CDR2 are MNHNY and SVGAGI (reference sequence). CDR3 DNA sequence: TGTGCCAGCAGTTACTACTTTCAGGGCAGGGAAGAGACCCAGTACTTC. This encodes CASSYYFQGREETQYF.

A single count supports this clone. The V call is TRBV10-3, the J call TRBJ1-4; 9 bases align to TRBD1. Trimming removed 4 bases from V and 8 bases from J; junction bases left unmatched: 5. The CDR3 runs 14 residues. Germline V gene data show CDR1 as ENHRY and CDR2 as SYGVKD. The CDR3 region has the DNA TGTGCCATCAGTGTGGGACAGGGAGACGAAAAACTGTTTTTT. Its translation: CAISVGQGDEKLFF.

This chain uses TRBV6-1 with TRBJ2-3; 7 bases match TRBD1. From germline, CDR1 is MNHNS and CDR2 SASEGT. After removal of 5 bases from V and 4 bases from J, the junction contained 6 bases not matched to a gene. The CDR3 covers 14 residues. The DNA of the CDR3 is TGTGCCAGCAGTAGACAGGGAGAATCAGATACGCAGTATTTT. Protein: CASSRQGESDTQYF.

CDR3 nucleotides: TGTGCCAGCAGCCTTCCAATGGGGGGAGAGACCCAGTACTTC. This gives the protein CASSLPMGGETQYF. The J gene is TRBJ2-5, the V gene TRBV7-9; perhaps TRBD2 as D (6 bases). There are 14 residues in the CDR3. Trimming took off 5 bases at V and 4 bases at J, with 14 bases between the two ends. The V gene's germline CDR1 is SEHNR and CDR2 FQNEAQ (reference sequence).

This rearrangement joins TRBV10-1 to TRBJ1-1; TRBD1 agrees at 10 bases. This CDR3 comprises 17 residues. The germline V gene has CDR1 WNHNN and CDR2 SYGVQD (reference sequence). V shed 0 bases, J shed 5 bases, and the junction held 9 bases outside the gene matches. CDR3 DNA: TGCGCCAGCAGTGAGTCGACCCTTCGGACAGGGGGTACTGAAGCTTTCTTT. Its translation: CASSESTLRTGGTEAFF.

In its sample, this clone was seen once. This chain uses TRBV9 with TRBJ2-4; possible D gene TRBD2, 5 bases. This CDR3 comprises 14 residues. CDR1 and CDR2 (germline): SGDLS, YYNGEE. V lost 4 bases and J lost 6, with 14 bases in between. Here the CDR3 reads CASSPRTDPNIQYF. The CDR3 nucleotides are TGTGCCAGCAGCCCCCGGACTGACCCAAACATTCAGTACTTC.

The gene calls are TRBV7-9 and TRBJ1-1; no reliable D call. The CDR3 totals 17 residues. The V gene's germline CDR1 is SEHNR and CDR2 FQNEAQ (reference sequence). The germline V and J ends were trimmed by 7 bases and 3 bases, with 24 bases remaining between them. The CDR3 DNA reads as TGTGCCAGCAAACAAAGACAATTGGGCCTTGTCGACACTGAAGCTTTCTTT. It encodes CASKQRQLGLVDTEAFF.

A note on this clone: The sample has other DNA sequences that encode this CDR3 too. The gene calls are TRBV20-1 and TRBJ2-7; 8 bases map to TRBD1. There are 11 residues in the CDR3. Germline loops: CDR1 DFQATT, CDR2 SNEGSKA (reference sequence). Trimming took 6 bases from V and 6 from J; bases not matched to a gene: 4. The CDR3 spells CSASGTGEQYF. The CDR3 region has the DNA TGCAGTGCGTCCGGGACAGGCGAGCAGTACTTC.

The V gene is TRBV27, the J gene TRBJ2-7; D uncertain. Trimming left V 2 bases short and J 1 base short, with 6 bases between. Germline V gene sequence: CDR1 MNHEY, CDR2 SMNVEV (reference sequence). This CDR3 region has 13 residues. The DNA of the CDR3 is TGTGCCAGCAGTTTAGCGGTTTCCTACGAGCAGTACTTC. This encodes CASSLAVSYEQYF.

V gene TRBV12-5 combines with J gene TRBJ2-1, with a tentative D call TRBD2 (6 bases). The germline V gene has CDR1 LGHNT and CDR2 FRNRAP. V lost 0 bases and J lost 0, with 18 bases in between. The CDR3 is made up of 19 amino acids. Here the CDR3 reads CASGLVHTRLGGSYNEQFF. The CDR3 DNA reads TGTGCTAGTGGTTTGGTTCATACCCGACTCGGGGGCTCCTACAATGAGCAGTTCTTC.

The chain carries TRBV6-5 and TRBJ1-4, with a tentative D call TRBD1 (5 bases). Deletions cut 5 bases from V and 8 bases from J, with 12 bases between. The CDR3 runs to 13 residues. Germline V gene sequence: CDR1 MNHEY, CDR2 SVGAGI. The CDR3 loop reads CASSLTVAEKLFF. Written as DNA, the CDR3 is TGTGCCAGCAGTCTGACAGTGGCGGAAAAACTGTTTTTT.

The chain links TRBV9 to TRBJ2-1; 12 bases fit TRBD2. From germline, CDR1 is SGDLS and CDR2 YYNGEE. The junction had 14 bases not matched to a gene; V was cut back by 4 bases and J by 6 bases. This CDR3 region has 18 residues. CDR3 nucleotide sequence: TGTGCCAGCAGCAAGTTAGGCAGGGAACTAGCGGGGGGCAATGAGCAGTTCTTC. Translation gives CASSKLGRELAGGNEQFF.

This chain connects TRBV6-5 to TRBJ2-2; possibly TRBD1 for D (5 bases). Germline V CDR1 and CDR2: MNHEY, SVGAGI. The CDR3 has 13 amino acids. Trimming left V 6 bases short and J 6 bases short, with 11 bases between. This chain's CDR3 is CASRSRVAGELFF. The CDR3 DNA follows: TGTGCCAGCAGGTCCAGGGTTGCCGGGGAGCTGTTTTTT.